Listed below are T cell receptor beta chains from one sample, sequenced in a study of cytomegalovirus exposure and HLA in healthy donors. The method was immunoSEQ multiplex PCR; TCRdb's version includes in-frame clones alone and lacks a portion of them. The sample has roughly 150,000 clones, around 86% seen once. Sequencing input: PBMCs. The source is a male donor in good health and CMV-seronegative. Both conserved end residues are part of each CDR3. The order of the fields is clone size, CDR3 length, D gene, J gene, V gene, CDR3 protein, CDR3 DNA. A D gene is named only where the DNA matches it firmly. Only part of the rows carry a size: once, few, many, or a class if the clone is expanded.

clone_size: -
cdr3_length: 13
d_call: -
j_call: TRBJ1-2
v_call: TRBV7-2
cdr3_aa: CASRKQGSDGYTF
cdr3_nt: TGTGCCAGCAGGAAACAGGGAAGCGATGGCTACACCTTC

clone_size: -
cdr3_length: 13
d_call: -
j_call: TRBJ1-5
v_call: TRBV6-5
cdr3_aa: CASGRGWDQPQHF
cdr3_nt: TGTGCCAGCGGACGGGGTTGGGATCAGCCCCAGCATTTT

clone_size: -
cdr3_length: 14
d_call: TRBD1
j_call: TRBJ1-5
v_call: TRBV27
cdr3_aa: CASRITGGNQPQHF
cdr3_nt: TGTGCCAGCAGAATAACAGGGGGCAATCAGCCCCAGCATTTT

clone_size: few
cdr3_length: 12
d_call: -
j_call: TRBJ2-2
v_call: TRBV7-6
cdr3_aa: CASSPKPGELFF
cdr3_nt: TGTGCCAGCAGCCCTAAGCCCGGGGAGCTGTTTTTT

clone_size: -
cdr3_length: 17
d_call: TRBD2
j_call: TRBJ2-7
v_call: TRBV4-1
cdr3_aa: CASSQDPPLAGAYEQYF
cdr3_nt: TGCGCCAGCAGCCAAGATCCCCCACTAGCGGGGGCCTACGAGCAGTACTTC

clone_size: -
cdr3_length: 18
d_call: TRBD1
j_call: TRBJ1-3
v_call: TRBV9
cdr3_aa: CASSSSGTAFNSGNTIYF
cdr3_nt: TGTGCCAGCAGCTCTAGTGGGACAGCCTTTAACTCTGGAAACACCATATATTTT

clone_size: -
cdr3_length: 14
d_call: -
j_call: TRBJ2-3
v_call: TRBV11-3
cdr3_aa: CASSLSRQSGTQYF
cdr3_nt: TGTGCCAGCAGCTTATCCCGCCAGTCGGGTACGCAGTATTTT

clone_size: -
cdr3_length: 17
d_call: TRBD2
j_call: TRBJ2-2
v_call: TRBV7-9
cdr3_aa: CASSFPAGGSNTGELFF
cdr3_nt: TGTGCCAGCAGCTTCCCCGCGGGGGGCTCGAACACCGGGGAGCTGTTTTTT

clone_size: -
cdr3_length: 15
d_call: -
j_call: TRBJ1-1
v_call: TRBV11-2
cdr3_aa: CASSPSRVRGTEAFF
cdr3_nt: TGTGCCAGCAGCCCCAGTCGGGTCAGGGGCACTGAAGCTTTCTTT

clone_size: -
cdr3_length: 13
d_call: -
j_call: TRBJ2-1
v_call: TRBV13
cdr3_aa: CASSYGLPNEQFF
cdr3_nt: TGTGCCAGCAGCTATGGACTACCCAATGAGCAGTTCTTC

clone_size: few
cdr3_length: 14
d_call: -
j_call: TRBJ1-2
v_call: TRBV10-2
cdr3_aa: CASSESGGLYGYTF
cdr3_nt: TGCGCCAGCAGTGAGTCGGGAGGTCTCTATGGCTACACCTTC

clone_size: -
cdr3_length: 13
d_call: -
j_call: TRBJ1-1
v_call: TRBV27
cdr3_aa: CASSLLRNTEAFF
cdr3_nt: TGTGCCAGCAGTTTGCTCAGAAACACTGAAGCTTTCTTT

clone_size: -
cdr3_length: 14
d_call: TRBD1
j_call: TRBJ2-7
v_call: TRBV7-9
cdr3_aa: CASNNRDRGYEQYF
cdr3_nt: TGTGCCAGCAACAACCGGGACAGGGGCTACGAGCAGTACTTC

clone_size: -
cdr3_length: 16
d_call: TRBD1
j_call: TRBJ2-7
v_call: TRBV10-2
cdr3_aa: CASSMIAGQGDHEQYF
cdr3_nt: TGCGCCAGCAGTATGATTGCGGGACAGGGGGACCACGAGCAGTACTTC

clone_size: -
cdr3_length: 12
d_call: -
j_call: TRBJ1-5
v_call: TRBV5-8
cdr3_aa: CASSLVGQIQHF
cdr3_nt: TGTGCCAGCAGCTTGGTTGGACAGATCCAGCATTTT

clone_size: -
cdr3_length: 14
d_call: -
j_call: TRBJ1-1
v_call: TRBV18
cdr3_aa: CASSRGAMNTEAFF
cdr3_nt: TGTGCCAGCTCCCGGGGGGCGATGAACACTGAAGCTTTCTTT

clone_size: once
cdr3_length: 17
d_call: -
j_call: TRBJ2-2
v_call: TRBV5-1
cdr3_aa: CASSSMKDTANTGELFF
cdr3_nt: TGCGCCAGCAGCTCGATGAAAGACACCGCGAACACCGGGGAGCTGTTTTTT

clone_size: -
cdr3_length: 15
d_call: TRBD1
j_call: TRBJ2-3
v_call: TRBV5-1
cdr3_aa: CASSPGQGNTDTQYF
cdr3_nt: TGCGCCAGCAGCCCTGGACAGGGCAACACAGATACGCAGTATTTT

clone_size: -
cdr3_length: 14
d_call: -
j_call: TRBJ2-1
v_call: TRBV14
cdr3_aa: CASSQVSAYNEQFF
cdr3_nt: TGTGCCAGCAGCCAAGTTTCAGCCTACAATGAGCAGTTCTTC

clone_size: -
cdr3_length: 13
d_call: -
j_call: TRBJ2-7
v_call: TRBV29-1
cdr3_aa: CSVENQGSGEQYF
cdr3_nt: TGCAGCGTTGAAAATCAGGGGTCCGGCGAGCAGTACTTC

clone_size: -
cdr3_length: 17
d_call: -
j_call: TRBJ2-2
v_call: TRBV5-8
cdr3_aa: CASRSGTHFANTGELFF
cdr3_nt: TGTGCCAGCAGGTCCGGGACACACTTCGCGAACACCGGGGAGCTGTTTTTT

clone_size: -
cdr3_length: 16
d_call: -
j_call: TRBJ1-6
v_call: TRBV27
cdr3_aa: CASSSTGDIPNSPLHF
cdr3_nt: TGTGCCAGCAGTTCAACAGGCGATATCCCTAATTCACCCCTCCACTTT

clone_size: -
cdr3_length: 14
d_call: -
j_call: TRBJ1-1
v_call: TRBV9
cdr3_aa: CASSGTGWNTEAFF
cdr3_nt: TGTGCCAGCAGCGGCACAGGGTGGAACACTGAAGCTTTCTTT

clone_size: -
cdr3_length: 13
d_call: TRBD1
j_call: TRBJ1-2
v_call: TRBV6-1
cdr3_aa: CASSPRTGNGYTF
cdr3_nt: TGTGCCAGCAGCCCCCGGACAGGGAATGGCTACACCTTC

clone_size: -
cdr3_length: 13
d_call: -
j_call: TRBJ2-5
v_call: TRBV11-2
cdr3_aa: CASSFGVQETQYF
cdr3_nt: TGTGCCAGCAGCTTTGGAGTCCAAGAGACCCAGTACTTC

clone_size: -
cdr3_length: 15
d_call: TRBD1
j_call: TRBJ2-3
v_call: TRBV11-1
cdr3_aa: CASSPTTGHTDTQYF
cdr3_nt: TGTGCCAGCAGCCCGACGACAGGGCACACAGATACGCAGTATTTT

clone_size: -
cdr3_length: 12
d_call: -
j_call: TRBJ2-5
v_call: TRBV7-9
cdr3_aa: CASSGQEETQYF
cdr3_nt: TGTGCCAGCAGTGGACAAGAAGAGACCCAGTACTTC

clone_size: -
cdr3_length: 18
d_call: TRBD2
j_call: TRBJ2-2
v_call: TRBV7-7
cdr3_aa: CASSAGTSGGAGTGELFF
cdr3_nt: TGTGCTAGCAGCGCAGGGACTAGCGGGGGGGCCGGGACCGGGGAGCTGTTTTTT

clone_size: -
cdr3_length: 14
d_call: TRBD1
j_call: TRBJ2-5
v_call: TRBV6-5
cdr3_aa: CASSYTDRGYRQYF
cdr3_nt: TGTGCCAGCAGTTATACAGACAGGGGGTATCGGCAGTACTTC

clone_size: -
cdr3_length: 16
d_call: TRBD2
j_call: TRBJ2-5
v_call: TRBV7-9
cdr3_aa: CASSQGRVWTQETQYF
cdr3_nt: TGTGCCAGCAGCCAAGGGAGGGTTTGGACACAAGAGACCCAGTACTTC

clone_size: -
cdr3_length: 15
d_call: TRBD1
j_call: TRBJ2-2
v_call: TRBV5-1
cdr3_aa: CASSYRTGNTGELFF
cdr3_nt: TGCGCCAGCAGCTACCGGACAGGGAACACCGGGGAGCTGTTTTTT

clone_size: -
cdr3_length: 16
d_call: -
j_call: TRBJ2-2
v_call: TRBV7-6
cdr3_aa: CASSALQGWNTGELFF
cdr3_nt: TGTGCCAGCAGCGCCCTGCAGGGGTGGAACACCGGGGAGCTGTTTTTT

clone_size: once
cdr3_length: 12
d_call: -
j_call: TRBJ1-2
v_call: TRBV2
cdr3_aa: CASRLRGNGYTF
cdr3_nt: TGTGCCAGCAGACTTAGAGGAAACGGCTACACCTTC

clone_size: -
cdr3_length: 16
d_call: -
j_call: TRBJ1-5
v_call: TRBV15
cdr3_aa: CATSRDSRQSNQPQHF
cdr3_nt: TGTGCCACCAGCAGAGATTCGCGGCAAAGCAATCAGCCCCAGCATTTT

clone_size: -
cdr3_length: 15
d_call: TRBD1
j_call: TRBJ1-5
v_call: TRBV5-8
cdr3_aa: CASSRTGGSNQPQHF
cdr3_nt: TGTGCCAGCAGCCGGACAGGGGGAAGCAATCAGCCCCAGCATTTT

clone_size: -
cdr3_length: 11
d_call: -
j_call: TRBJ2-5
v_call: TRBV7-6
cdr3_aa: CASSPLETQYF
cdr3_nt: TGTGCCAGCAGCCCCTTGGAGACCCAGTACTTC

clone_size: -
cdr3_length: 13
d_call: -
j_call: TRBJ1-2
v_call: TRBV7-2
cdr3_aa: CASSLDSNYGYTF
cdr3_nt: TGTGCCAGCAGCTTAGATAGTAACTATGGCTACACCTTC

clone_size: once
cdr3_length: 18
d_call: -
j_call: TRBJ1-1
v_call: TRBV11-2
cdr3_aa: CASSLETRHRAGYTEAFF
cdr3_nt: TGTGCCAGCAGCTTAGAGACCCGTCACAGGGCGGGTTACACTGAAGCTTTCTTT

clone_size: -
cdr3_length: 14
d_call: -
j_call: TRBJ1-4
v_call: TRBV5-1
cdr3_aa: CASSLQGSFEKLFF
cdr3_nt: TGCGCCAGCAGCTTACAGGGTTCTTTTGAAAAACTGTTTTTT

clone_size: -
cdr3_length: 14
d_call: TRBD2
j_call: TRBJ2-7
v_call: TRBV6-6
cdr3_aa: CASVRAGGDYEQYF
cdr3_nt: TGTGCCAGCGTCCGAGCGGGGGGTGACTACGAGCAGTACTTC

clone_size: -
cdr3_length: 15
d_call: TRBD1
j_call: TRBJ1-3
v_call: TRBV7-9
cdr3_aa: CASSRQGASGNTIYF
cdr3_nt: TGTGCCAGCAGCCGACAGGGGGCCTCTGGAAACACCATATATTTT

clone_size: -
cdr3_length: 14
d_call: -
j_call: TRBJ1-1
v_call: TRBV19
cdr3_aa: CASSIGSTNTEAFF
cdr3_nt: TGTGCCAGTAGTATAGGTAGTACGAACACTGAAGCTTTCTTT

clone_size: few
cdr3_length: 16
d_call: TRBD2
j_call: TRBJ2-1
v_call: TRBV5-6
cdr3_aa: CASSSISRGGVNEQFF
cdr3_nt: TGTGCCAGCAGCTCTATTTCGCGGGGGGGTGTGAATGAGCAGTTCTTC

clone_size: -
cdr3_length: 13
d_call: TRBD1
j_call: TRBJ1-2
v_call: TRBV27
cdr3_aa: CASSYRGGYGYTF
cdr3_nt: TGTGCCAGCAGTTACAGGGGCGGCTATGGCTACACCTTC

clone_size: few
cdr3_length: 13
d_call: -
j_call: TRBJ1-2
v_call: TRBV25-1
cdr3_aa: CARLRASRGGYTF
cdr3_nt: TGTGCCAGGCTTCGGGCCTCCAGGGGTGGCTACACCTTC

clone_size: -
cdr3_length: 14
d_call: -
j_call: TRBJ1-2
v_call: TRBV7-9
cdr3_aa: CASSLAGAASGYTF
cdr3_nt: TGTGCCAGCAGCTTAGCAGGGGCTGCTTCGGGCTACACCTTC

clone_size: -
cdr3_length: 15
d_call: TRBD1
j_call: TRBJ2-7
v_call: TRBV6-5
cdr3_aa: CASSPWTGPIGEQYF
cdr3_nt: TGTGCCAGCAGCCCCTGGACAGGTCCCATCGGCGAGCAGTACTTC

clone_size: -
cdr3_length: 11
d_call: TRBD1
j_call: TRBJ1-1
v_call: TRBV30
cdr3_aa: CAWDRGTEAFF
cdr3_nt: TGTGCCTGGGACAGGGGAACTGAAGCTTTCTTT

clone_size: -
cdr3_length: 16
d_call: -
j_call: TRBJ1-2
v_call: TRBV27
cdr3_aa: CASRRTGFEVPQGYTF
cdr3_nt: TGTGCCAGCAGACGAACAGGGTTTGAAGTTCCTCAGGGCTACACCTTC

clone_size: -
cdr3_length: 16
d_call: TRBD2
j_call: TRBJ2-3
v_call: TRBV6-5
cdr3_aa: CASSYSLGLAADTQYF
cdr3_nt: TGTGCCAGCAGTTACTCCTTGGGACTAGCGGCGGATACGCAGTATTTT

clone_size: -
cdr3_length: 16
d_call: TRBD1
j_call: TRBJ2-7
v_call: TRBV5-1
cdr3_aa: CASSLARTGGRDEQYF
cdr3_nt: TGCGCCAGCAGCTTGGCACGGACAGGGGGCCGGGACGAGCAGTACTTC

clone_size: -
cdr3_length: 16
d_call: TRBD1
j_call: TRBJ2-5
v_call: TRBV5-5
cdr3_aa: CASSHGQGAVRETQYF
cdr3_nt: TGTGCCAGCAGCCACGGACAGGGGGCCGTACGGGAGACCCAGTACTTC

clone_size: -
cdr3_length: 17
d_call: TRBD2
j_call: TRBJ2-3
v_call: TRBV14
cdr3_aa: CASSQVVGGGRTDTQYF
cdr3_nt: TGTGCCAGCAGCCAAGTCGTGGGCGGGGGGCGCACAGATACGCAGTATTTT

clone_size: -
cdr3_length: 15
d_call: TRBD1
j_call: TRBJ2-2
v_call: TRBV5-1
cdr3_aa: CASSFTGTGGGELFF
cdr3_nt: TGCGCCAGCAGCTTTACCGGGACAGGGGGCGGGGAGCTGTTTTTT